The T cell receptor beta chain described here comes from a study of monozygotic twins with cystic fibrosis. Overall study results and limits: Co-twins had the most similar V usage for 13 of 16 pairs, J for 8.

As for this clone: As yet, its antigen is unknown.

TCRdb keeps only in-frame clones here, not all; method: immunoSEQ multiplex PCR. This table holds approximately 13,000 clones, just under 95% found once. The germline V gene has CDR1 MDHEN and CDR2 SYDVKM. This CDR3 contains 13 residues. V lost 2 bases, J lost 9 bases, and 3 bases stayed unmatched. This TCR derives from a girl aged 2-9 years with cystic fibrosis. The V call is TRBV28, the J call TRBJ1-4; 7 bases match TRBD1. Source material: blood. The DNA of the CDR3 is TGTGCCAGCAGTTTAAGGGGGCCCCAAAAACTGTTTTTT. Protein: CASSLRGPQKLFF.